This T cell receptor beta chain was identified in a study of response to subunit inactivated influenza vaccine. As concerns this clonotype: The target antigen is unknown. Compared with germline, one end of the junction differs, possibly owing to a read error.

Per the germline V gene, CDR1 is SGHAT and CDR2 is FQNNGV. The CDR3 has 15 amino acids. Study-level points and caveats: Only a handful of new T cells, the authors suggested, are recruited with each seasonal influenza vaccination.

MiXCR, applied by TCRdb to the RT-PCR reads, yields one record per CDR3 protein. The repertoire includes hundreds of thousands of distinct CDR3 sequences, approximately 7.6% of them detected once, and 13% sits in the top ten. The clonotype was recovered from a man aged 50-75 years who received an inactivated influenza vaccine. This chain connects TRBV11-2 to TRBJ2-7, with a tentative D call TRBD2 (7 bases). This specimen consisted of PBMCs from blood, obtained roughly 24 months after vaccination. In nucleotides, the CDR3 is TGTGCCAGCAGCTTAGCGCAGGGGAGGGCCTACCAGCAGTACTTC. Translated: CASSLAQGRAYQQYF.